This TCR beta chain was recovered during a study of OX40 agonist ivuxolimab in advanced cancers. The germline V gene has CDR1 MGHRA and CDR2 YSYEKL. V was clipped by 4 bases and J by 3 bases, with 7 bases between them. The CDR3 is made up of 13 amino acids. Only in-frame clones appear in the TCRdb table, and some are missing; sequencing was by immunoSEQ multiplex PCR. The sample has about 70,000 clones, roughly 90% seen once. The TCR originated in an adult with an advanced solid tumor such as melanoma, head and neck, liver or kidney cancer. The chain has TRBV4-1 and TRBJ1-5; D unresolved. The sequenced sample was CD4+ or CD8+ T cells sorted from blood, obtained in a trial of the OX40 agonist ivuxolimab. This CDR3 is CASSLEDNQPQHF. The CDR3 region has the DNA TGCGCCAGCAGCCTCGAGGACAATCAGCCCCAGCATTTT.